A few counts support the clone carrying this TCR beta chain. Antigen specificity is unknown. The method was immunoSEQ multiplex PCR; TCRdb's version includes in-frame clones alone and lacks a portion of them. The sample has over a thousand clones, 21% seen once. This sample is part of a study of T cells in localized non-small cell lung cancer. CDR3 length: 17 residues. V dropped 5 bases and J dropped 0; count of bases not matched to a gene: 13. The germline CDR1 and CDR2 sequences are GTSNPN and SVGIG (reference sequence). Study results and limitations: Median detection of top 100 tumor clones in adjacent lung was over 45 clones. Elevated circulating T cell density in blood was associated with longer overall survival. Maximal T cell clonality occurred in uninvolved adjacent lung, with tumor ranking below it.

This TCR was recovered from a male donor at least 60 years old with stage III lung adenocarcinoma. The sequences come from normal lung tissue next to the tumor, collected before any cancer treatment. The chain combines TRBV30 with TRBJ2-1; TRBD1 matches at 7 bases. CDR3 DNA sequence: TGTGCCTGGGGGGCGGGTCAGGGACAGAGCTCCTACAATGAGCAGTTCTTC. Translation gives CAWGAGQGQSSYNEQFF.